This T cell receptor (beta chain) stems from a study of radiotherapy plus CTLA-4 blockade in lung cancer. Study-level background: Disease control reached 31%, with objective responses in 15% to 20%. General study findings and limits: Blood-borne expansion of tumor-derived TCR clones followed radiotherapy plus ipilimumab. Per reports, early blood T cell clone dynamics, plus interferon-beta, forecast response most strongly.

Measured with immunoSEQ multiplex PCR; TCRdb has only the in-frame clones, and not every one. The sample carries 30,000 to 45,000 clones, over 70% recorded once. As to this clone: The antigen is unknown.

Each patient with chemo-refractory metastatic non-small-cell lung cancer was treated with focal radiation plus CTLA-4 blockade using ipilimumab. This CDR3 is 13 amino acids long. The germline V gene has CDR1 PRHDT and CDR2 FYEKMQ (reference sequence). V lost 1 base and J lost 5, with 8 bases in between. The chain combines TRBV13 with TRBJ1-1; no reliable D call. The sample here was peripheral blood, taken from a patient treated with radiotherapy plus ipilimumab. This TCR came from a human donor with non-small cell lung cancer who had stable disease on radiotherapy plus ipilimumab. The CDR3 loop reads CASSLASGTEAFF. As DNA, the CDR3 is TGTGCCAGCAGCTTAGCCTCCGGGACTGAAGCTTTCTTT.